These T cell receptor beta chains were read from a single sample in a study of T cells in tumors after PD-1 blockade. Data came from immunoSEQ multiplex PCR; TCRdb stores just in-frame clones and leaves some out. The sample yields under 50,000 clones, approximately 80% seen once. Specimen: PBMCs, collected before anti-PD-1 therapy. The receptors stem from a human donor with advanced basal cell or squamous cell carcinoma (not recorded which). The CDR3 runs from the conserved cysteine through the conserved F or W. The order of the fields is V gene, D gene, J gene, CDR3 length, clone size, CDR3 protein, CDR3 DNA. D genes are given only for firm matches. For some rows the clone size is stated as once, few or many, or as a class when expanded; others skip it.

>TRBV6-5|-|TRBJ1-1|13|-
CASNRQPNTEAFF
TGTGCCAGCAACCGACAACCGAACACTGAAGCTTTCTTT
>TRBV28|-|TRBJ1-1|13|medium-sized
CASRQVFGKEAFF
TGTGCCAGCAGGCAGGTTTTTGGGAAAGAAGCTTTCTTT
>TRBV5-1|-|TRBJ1-2|13|-
CASSPDGDYGYTF
TGCGCCAGCAGCCCGGACGGTGATTATGGCTACACCTTC
>TRBV3-1/TRBV3-2|TRBD2|TRBJ2-7|16|few
CASSQEGLAATGEQYF
TGTGCCAGCAGCCAAGAAGGGCTAGCGGCCACTGGGGAGCAGTACTTC
>TRBV24-1|-|TRBJ1-2|16|-
CATSDFRPTKSYGYTF
TGTGCCACCAGTGATTTCAGACCGACTAAGAGCTATGGCTACACCTTC
>TRBV18|TRBD2|TRBJ2-1|16|-
CASSPILAGQYNEQFF
TGTGCCAGCTCTCCGATCTTAGCGGGGCAGTACAATGAGCAGTTCTTC
>TRBV5-1|-|TRBJ2-1|14|-
CASSPGDVYNEQFF
TGCGCCAGCAGCCCTGGTGACGTATACAATGAGCAGTTCTTC
>TRBV5-6|-|TRBJ1-1|15|-
CASSLDPALNTEAFF
TGTGCCAGCAGCTTGGATCCAGCCTTGAACACTGAAGCTTTCTTT
>TRBV28|-|TRBJ2-1|14|-
CASSLSPDDNEQFF
TGTGCCAGCAGTTTATCCCCAGACGACAATGAGCAGTTCTTC
>TRBV6-2/TRBV6-3|-|TRBJ2-1|13|-
CASSDPLAPEQFF
TGTGCCAGCAGTGACCCACTAGCACCCGAGCAGTTCTTC
>TRBV28|-|TRBJ2-1|12|-
CASSSRQNEQFF
TGTGCCAGCAGTTCCCGACAGAATGAGCAGTTCTTC
>TRBV19|TRBD1|TRBJ1-5|17|-
CASTKGQGAHSNQPQHF
TGTGCCAGTACCAAGGGACAGGGGGCCCATAGCAATCAGCCCCAGCATTTT
>TRBV6-5|TRBD1|TRBJ2-1|12|-
CASSQPGGRLFF
TGTGCCAGCAGTCAACCAGGGGGCCGGCTATTCTTC
>TRBV28|-|TRBJ1-2|13|-
CASGPPRAYGYTF
TGTGCCAGCGGACCTCCCAGGGCCTATGGCTACACCTTC
>TRBV19|-|TRBJ1-1|13|-
CASSTPANTEAFF
TGTGCCAGTAGTACTCCAGCGAACACTGAAGCTTTCTTT
>TRBV2|-|TRBJ2-1|15|once
CASSVWGGAHNEQFF
TGTGCCAGCAGTGTTTGGGGGGGGGCCCACAATGAGCAGTTCTTC
>TRBV28|TRBD2|TRBJ2-5|15|-
CASSLSLAGVETQYF
TGTGCCAGCAGTTTATCACTAGCGGGAGTGGAGACCCAGTACTTC
>TRBV18|-|TRBJ2-3|14|-
CASSPAFRTDTQYF
TGTGCCAGCTCACCCGCCTTCCGCACAGATACGCAGTATTTT
>TRBV4-1|-|TRBJ2-2|16|once
CASSQARAGAGGELFF
TGCGCCAGCAGCCAGGCCCGGGCGGGGGCGGGCGGGGAGCTGTTTTTT
>TRBV5-8|-|TRBJ1-1|15|-
CASSSPYLYGTEAFF
TGTGCCAGCAGCTCCCCCTACCTCTACGGCACTGAAGCTTTCTTT
>TRBV7-8|TRBD1|TRBJ2-6|17|-
CASIPGQGPSGANVLTF
TGTGCCAGCATCCCGGGACAGGGACCCTCTGGGGCCAACGTCCTGACTTTC
>TRBV6-5|TRBD1|TRBJ2-5|15|-
CASRPSRQGRETQYF
TGTGCCAGCAGACCTTCAAGACAGGGAAGGGAGACCCAGTACTTC
>TRBV5-1|-|TRBJ1-1|13|medium-sized
CASSLTEYTEAFF
TGCGCCAGCAGCTTGACAGAGTACACTGAAGCTTTCTTT